The clone carrying this T cell receptor beta chain was counted at least ten times. Its antigen is currently unknown. The time point is: pre-sensitization, week 0. The treatment was: therapeutic diphenylcyclopropenone sensitization with weekly scalp DPC. Unfractionated whole blood yielded total RNA. The sample comes from a study of human T cells and chemical hapten exposure. Findings and caveats of the study: Each of the donors had alopecia, so their immune responses may not resemble those of healthy people. No shift was seen in TCRs above 1 in 1000 frequency with DPC sensitization.

The CDR3 has 15 residues. V dropped 2 bases and J dropped 4 bases, with 15 bases sitting between them. Germline V gives CDR1 LGHNA, CDR2 YSLEER. MiXCR was run by TCRdb on the RACE reads, yielding one entry per CDR3 protein. The table records 250,000 to 300,000 distinct CDR3 sequences, roughly 7.7% of them present only once. The TCR was taken from a man in his late teens or twenties with alopecia areata. Some clones in this sample may be carry-over from other donors' samples. The chain links TRBV4-3 to TRBJ2-7, with D possibly called TRBD1 or TRBD2 (6 bases each). This sample comprised whole blood, obtained in connection with sensitization to the hapten diphenylcyclopropenone (DPC). The CDR3 DNA reads TGCGCCAGCAGCCAATATGAGGGGGGTAGGTACGAGCAGTACTTC. Amino acids: CASSQYEGGRYEQYF.